This T cell receptor (beta chain) comes out of a study of a mutant IDH1 vaccine in newly diagnosed glioma. At the level of the study: The treated group averaged about 41 years old and was around 60% male, approximately 38% female. Whole-study results and caveats: Altogether, 93.3% of patients exhibited vaccine-induced immune responses.

For this clone: Its antigen is unidentified.

The V gene lost 0 bases and the J gene lost 6 bases, with 13 bases spanning the gap. The CDR3 runs to 15 residues. The germline V gene has CDR1 SGHTS and CDR2 YDEGEE. Sample time point: baseline, week 1 (first vaccination visit). Treatment: pre-vaccination baseline after standard-of-care therapy. Donors had new IDH1-mutant astrocytomas of WHO grade 3 or 4 (ATRX-lost). Using immunoSEQ multiplex PCR, the repertoire was profiled, and TCRdb retains in-frame clones only, with some absent. The sample comprises about 92,000 clones, approximately 83% of which are singletons, and 7.4% rests with the top ten. The source was PBMCs, collected from a glioma patient treated with radiotherapy, temozolomide or both. This chain uses TRBV5-8 with TRBJ1-5; D possibly corresponds to TRBD1 (6 bases). This receptor was taken from a woman in her 50s with glioma. The CDR3 loop reads CASSLEPTRGQPQHF. The CDR3 DNA follows: TGTGCCAGCAGCTTGGAACCGACCAGGGGTCAGCCCCAGCATTTT. Based on the CDR3 plus reference TRBV5-8 and TRBJ1-5, the full variable domain is EAGVTQSPTHLIKTRGQQATLRCSPISGHTSVYWYQQALGLGLQFLLWYDEGEERNRGNFPPRFSGRQFPNYSSELNVNALELEDSALYLCASSLEPTRGQPQHFGDGTRLSIL.